One sample yielded the 16 T cell receptor beta chains listed below, sequenced in a study of T cells in Graves' hyperthyroidism and ophthalmopathy. The investigators amplified TCR beta CDR3 regions from RNA transcripts. HTBI primers were the set used in a first-round RT-PCR of the TCR CDR3. TCRdb reprocessed the multiplex PCR reads with MiXCR, giving one entry per CDR3 protein. The sample lists 600,000 to 650,000 distinct CDR3 sequences; 20% were seen once. The sample taken for sequencing was blood. Every receptor here comes from a man between 25 and 39 years old with Graves' ophthalmopathy.

This clonotype was picked up many times. This chain uses TRBV11-2 with TRBJ2-1, with D tentatively TRBD1 (6 bases). In germline, CDR1 is SGHAT, CDR2 FQNNGV. The CDR3 is made up of 16 amino acids. Trimming stripped 5 bases from V and 7 bases from J, with 21 bases between. As DNA, the CDR3 is TGTGCCAGCAGCCCTTTTCTACAGGGAAGTAGTAATGAGCAGTTCTTC. It is translated as CASSPFLQGSSNEQFF.

As regards this clonotype: An end of the junction does not agree with germline; a read error may underlie this. V and J are TRBV6-2 or TRBV6-3 and TRBJ2-5; 8 bases align to TRBD1. The CDR3 is 16 residues long. The germline V gene has CDR1 MNHEY and CDR2 SVGEGT. For the CDR3, the DNA is TGTACCAGCAGTCCGAGGACAGGGAAGGACCAAGAGACCCAGTACTTC. Amino acid sequence: CTSSPRTGKDQETQYF.

This clonotype was recorded a few times. This chain connects TRBV6-5 to TRBJ2-1, with 12 positions matching TRBD2. Germline CDR1 reads MNHEY; CDR2 reads SVGAGI. Unmatched junction bases numbered 5, after V lost 3 bases and J lost 8 bases. The CDR3 length is 15 residues. In DNA form, the CDR3 reads TGTGCCAGCAGTTATGGGGGACTAGCGGGCGATGAGCAGTTCTTC. Its translation is CASSYGGLAGDEQFF.

This clonotype was counted ten times or more. J is TRBJ2-1 and V is TRBV10-3, with TRBD2 identical over 11 bases. Germline CDR1 and CDR2: ENHRY and SYGVKD. This CDR3 has 19 amino acids. V dropped 4 bases and J dropped 8; count of bases not matched to a gene: 19. The CDR3 DNA reads as TGTGCCATCAGTGGTGGGACTAGCGGCACTCAGAGGGCCGACGATGAGCAGTTCTTC. The encoded protein is CAISGGTSGTQRADDEQFF.

This sequence joins TRBV7-3 and TRBJ1-3, with D uncertain. Germline lookup yields CDR1 SGHTA and CDR2 FQGTGA. The CDR3 sequence is 16 residues long. V was trimmed by 0 bases and J by 0 bases, leaving 9 bases between them. In DNA form, the CDR3 reads TGTGCCAGCAGCTTAACGGCAGGCCACTCTGGAAACACCATATATTTT. This gives the protein CASSLTAGHSGNTIYF.

V and J are TRBV28 and TRBJ2-7, with 7 nucleotides matching TRBD1. J was trimmed by 5 bases and V by 7 bases; bases with no gene match: 8. Germline CDR1 is MDHEN and CDR2 is SYDVKM. The CDR3 contains 13 residues. The CDR3 protein is CASTHRGSDEQYF. DNA of the CDR3: TGTGCCAGCACCCACAGGGGAAGCGACGAGCAGTACTTC.

This rearrangement joins TRBV27 to TRBJ2-7; 9 bases agree with TRBD1. CDR1 and CDR2 from the germline V gene are MNHEY and SMNVEV (reference sequence). The V gene end was trimmed by 5 bases and the J gene end by 5 bases; junction bases not matched to a gene: 13. The CDR3 contains 16 residues. The CDR3 loop reads CASSPSPPGDRDEQYF. CDR3 sequence (DNA): TGTGCCAGCAGTCCTAGTCCGCCCGGGGACAGGGACGAGCAGTACTTC.

The chain employs TRBV20-1 and TRBJ2-3; D gene unclear. The ends were cut back, 6 bases at V and 2 bases at J, with 15 bases in the middle. The CDR3 runs to 14 residues. Per germline, CDR1 DFQATT and CDR2 SNEGSKA (reference sequence). The CDR3 DNA reads TGCAGTGCCCCGAGAGTGCCCTCCACAGATACGCAGTATTTT. As protein: CSAPRVPSTDTQYF.

The chain has TRBV20-1 and TRBJ2-5; D gene uncertain. V dropped 4 bases and J dropped 1 base, with 13 bases sitting between them. From germline, CDR1 is DFQATT and CDR2 SNEGSKA (reference sequence). The CDR3 has 14 residues. The CDR3 protein is CSAINPNLQETQYF. In DNA form, the CDR3 reads TGCAGTGCTATAAACCCTAACCTCCAAGAGACCCAGTACTTC.

This clonotype occurred a few times. V and J are TRBV12-3 or TRBV12-4 and TRBJ1-5, with 10 bases aligning to TRBD1. The CDR3 totals 15 residues. J was trimmed by 2 bases and V by 6 bases; bases with no gene match: 4. CDR3 sequence reads: CASSGTGDGNQPQHF. In nucleotides, the CDR3 is TGTGCCAGCAGCGGGACAGGGGATGGCAATCAGCCCCAGCATTTT.

This clonotype was recorded a few times. V usage is TRBV27 and J usage is TRBJ2-7; no definite D call. Trimming cost V 3 bases and J 0 bases, with 12 bases left between them. This CDR3 has 15 amino acids. Germline V gives CDR1 MNHEY, CDR2 SMNVEV (reference sequence). The CDR3 region has the DNA TGTGCCAGCAGTTTCAGTGGGTTCACCTCCTACGAGCAGTACTTC. Amino acids: CASSFSGFTSYEQYF.

This clonotype has a count of ten or more. This rearrangement joins TRBV6-5 to TRBJ1-1; a weak D match, TRBD1 (6 bases). Trimming left V 1 base short and J 2 bases short, with 8 bases between. The germline V gene has CDR1 MNHEY and CDR2 SVGAGI. The CDR3 totals 14 residues. CDR3 amino acids: CASSYLGANTEAFF. CDR3 nucleotides: TGTGCCAGCAGTTACTTGGGGGCAAACACTGAAGCTTTCTTT.

CDR3 in amino acids: CATSDLDSAKAFF. DNA for the CDR3: TGTGCCACCAGTGATTTGGACAGCGCAAAAGCTTTCTTT. The V call is TRBV24-1, the J call TRBJ1-1; tentatively, D is TRBD1 (5 bases). V lost 0 bases to trimming and J lost 9 bases, with 10 bases between them. Germline-derived CDR1 and CDR2 are KGHDR and SFDVKD. This CDR3 has 13 amino acids.

The gene calls are TRBV24-1 and TRBJ2-5, with 7 bases that match TRBD1. Germline CDR1 KGHDR, CDR2 SFDVKD. The CDR3 is 14 amino acids. After removal of 3 bases from V and 1 base from J, the junction contained 1 base not matched to a gene. The DNA of the CDR3 is TGTGCCACCAGTGATCGGACAGGCCAAGAGACCCAGTACTTC. Translating gives CATSDRTGQETQYF.

In this sample, this clonotype turned up many times. The chain's CDR3 is CASSTGFGTNEKLFF. The CDR3 bases are TGTGCCAGCAGCACAGGGTTCGGCACTAATGAAAAACTGTTTTTT. This chain links TRBV7-2 with TRBJ1-4; D might be TRBD1 (6 bases). Looked up from germline, CDR1 is SGHTA and CDR2 is FQGNSA. V was shortened by 5 bases and J by 2 bases, with 12 bases between the two germline ends. The CDR3 is 15 residues long.

This chain connects TRBV20-1 to TRBJ2-7; D may match TRBD1 or TRBD2 (8 bases each). Germline loops: CDR1 DFQATT, CDR2 SNEGSKA (reference sequence). Trimming stripped 5 bases from V and 4 bases from J, with 21 bases between. There are 15 residues in the CDR3. The CDR3 loop is CSAYRGGTGRYEQYF. CDR3 bases: TGCAGTGCTTATCGGGGGGGGACAGGCCGATACGAGCAGTACTTC.